This T cell receptor beta chain originates from a study of long-term antiretroviral therapy in people with HIV. Germline CDR1 is SGHTA and CDR2 is FQGTGA. CDR3 size: 12 residues. Trimming took off 2 bases at V and 5 bases at J, with 3 bases between the two ends. immunoSEQ v3.0 was run at survey level. The method was immunoSEQ multiplex PCR; TCRdb's version includes in-frame clones alone and lacks a portion of them. This table has 24,000 or so clones, around 83% appearing once. The chain links TRBV7-3 to TRBJ2-2; no clear D. The TCR was taken from a man aged 18 to 35 with HIV. The sequencing used unsorted PBMCs, collected 3 years after starting antiretroviral therapy. The CDR3 nucleotides are TGTGCCAGCAGCTTAGGGACCGGGGAGCTGTTTTTT. As protein: CASSLGTGELFF.